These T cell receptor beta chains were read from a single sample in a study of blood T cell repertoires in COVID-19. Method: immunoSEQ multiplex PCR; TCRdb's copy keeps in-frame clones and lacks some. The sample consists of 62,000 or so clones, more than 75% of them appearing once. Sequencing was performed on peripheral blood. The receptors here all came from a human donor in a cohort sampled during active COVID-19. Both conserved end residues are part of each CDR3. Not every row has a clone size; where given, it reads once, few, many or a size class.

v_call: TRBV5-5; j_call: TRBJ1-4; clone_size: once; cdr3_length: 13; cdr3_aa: CASSLGVNEKLFF
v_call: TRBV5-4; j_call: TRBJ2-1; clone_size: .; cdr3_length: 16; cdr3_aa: CASSPPPSGGAGEQFF
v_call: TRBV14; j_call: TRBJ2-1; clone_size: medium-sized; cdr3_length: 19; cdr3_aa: CASSRTLGQGLSRRNEQFF
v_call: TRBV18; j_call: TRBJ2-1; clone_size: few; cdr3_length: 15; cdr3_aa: CASSPQTGGYNEQFF
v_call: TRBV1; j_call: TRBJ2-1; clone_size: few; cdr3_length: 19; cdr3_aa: CTSTTRPTSRTLNGDEQFF
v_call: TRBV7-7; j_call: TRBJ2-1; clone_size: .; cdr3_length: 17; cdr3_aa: CASSLAFTGQGRNEQFF
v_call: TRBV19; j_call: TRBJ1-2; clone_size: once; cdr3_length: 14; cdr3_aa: CASSMDQGNYGYTF
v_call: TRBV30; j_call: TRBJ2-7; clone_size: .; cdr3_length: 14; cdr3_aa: CAWSGGGARYEQYF
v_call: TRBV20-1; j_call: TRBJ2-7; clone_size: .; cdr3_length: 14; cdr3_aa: CSASVQGGAREQYF
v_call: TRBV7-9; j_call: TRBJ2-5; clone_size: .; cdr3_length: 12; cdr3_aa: CASSLDSETQYF
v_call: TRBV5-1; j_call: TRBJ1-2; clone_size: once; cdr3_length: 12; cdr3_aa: CASSLDNASYTF
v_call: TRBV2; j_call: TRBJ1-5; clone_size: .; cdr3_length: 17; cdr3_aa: CASRMTGTGMGNQPQHF
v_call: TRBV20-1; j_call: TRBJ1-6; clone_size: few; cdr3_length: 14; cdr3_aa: CSASSQGGNSPLHF
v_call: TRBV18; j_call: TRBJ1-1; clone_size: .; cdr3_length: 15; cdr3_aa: CASSSRTRQNTEAFF
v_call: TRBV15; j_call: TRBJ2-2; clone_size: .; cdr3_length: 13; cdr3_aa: CALGDTNTGELFF
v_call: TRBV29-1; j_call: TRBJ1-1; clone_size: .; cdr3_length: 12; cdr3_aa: CSVERSDTEAFF
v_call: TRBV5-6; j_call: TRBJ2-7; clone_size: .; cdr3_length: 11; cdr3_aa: CASRSSREQYF
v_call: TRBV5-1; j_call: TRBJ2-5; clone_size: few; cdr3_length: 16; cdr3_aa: CASSLSGLAGQETQYF
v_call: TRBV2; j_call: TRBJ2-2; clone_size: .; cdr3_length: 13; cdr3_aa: CASKETSVGELFF
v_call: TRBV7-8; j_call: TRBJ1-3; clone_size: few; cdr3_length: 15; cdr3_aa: CASSLARGSGNTIYF
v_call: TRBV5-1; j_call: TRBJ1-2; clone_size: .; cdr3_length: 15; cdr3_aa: CASSLGGRGSYGYTF
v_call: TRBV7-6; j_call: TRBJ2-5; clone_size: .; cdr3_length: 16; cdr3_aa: CASSSLRQGARETQYF
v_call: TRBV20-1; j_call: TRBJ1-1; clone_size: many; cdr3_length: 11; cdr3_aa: CSAEMNTEAFF
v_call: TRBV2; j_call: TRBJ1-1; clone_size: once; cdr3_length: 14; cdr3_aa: CASSESFRDTEAFF
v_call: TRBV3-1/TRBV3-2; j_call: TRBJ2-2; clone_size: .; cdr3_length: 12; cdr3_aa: CASSLRAGELFF
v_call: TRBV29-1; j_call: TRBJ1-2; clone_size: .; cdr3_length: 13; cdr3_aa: CSVVHRGDYGYTF
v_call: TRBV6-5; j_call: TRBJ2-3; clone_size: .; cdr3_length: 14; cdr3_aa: CASKGTSYTDTQYF
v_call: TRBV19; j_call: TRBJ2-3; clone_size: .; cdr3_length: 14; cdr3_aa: CASRPSGGRDTQYF
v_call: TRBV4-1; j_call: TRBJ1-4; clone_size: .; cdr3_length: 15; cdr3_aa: CASSQDGVANEKLFF
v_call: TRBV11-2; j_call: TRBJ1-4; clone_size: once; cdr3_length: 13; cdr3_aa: CASSWASNEKLFF
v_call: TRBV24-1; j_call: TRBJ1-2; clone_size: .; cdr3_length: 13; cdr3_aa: CASSAGSNYGYTF
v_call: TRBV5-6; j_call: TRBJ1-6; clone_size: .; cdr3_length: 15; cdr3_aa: CASRGRGPYNSPLHF
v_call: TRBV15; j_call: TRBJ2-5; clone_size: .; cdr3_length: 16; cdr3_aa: CATSRGIMAAGETQYF
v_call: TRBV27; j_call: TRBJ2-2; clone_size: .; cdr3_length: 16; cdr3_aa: CASSSADRVKTGELFF
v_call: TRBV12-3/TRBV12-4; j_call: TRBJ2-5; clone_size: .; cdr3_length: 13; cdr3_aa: CASSFADQETQYF
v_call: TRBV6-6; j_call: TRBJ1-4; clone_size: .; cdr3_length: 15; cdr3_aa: CASSHPGIHGEKLFF
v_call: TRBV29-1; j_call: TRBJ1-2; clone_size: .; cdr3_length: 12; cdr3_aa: CSAREGTGGYTF
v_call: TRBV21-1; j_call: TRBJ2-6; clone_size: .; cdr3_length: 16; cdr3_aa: CASRQTGRRRANVLTF
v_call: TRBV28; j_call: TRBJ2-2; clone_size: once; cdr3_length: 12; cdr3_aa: CASSPPAGELFF
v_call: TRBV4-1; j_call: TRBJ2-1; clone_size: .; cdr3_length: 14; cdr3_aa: CASSPTDSGNEQFF
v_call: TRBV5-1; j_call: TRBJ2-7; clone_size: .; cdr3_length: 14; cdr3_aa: CASSFRGHSYEQYF
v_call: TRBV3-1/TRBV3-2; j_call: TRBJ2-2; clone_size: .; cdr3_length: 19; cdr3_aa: CASSLRVGRGGANTGELFF
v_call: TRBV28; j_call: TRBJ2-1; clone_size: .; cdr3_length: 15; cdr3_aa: CASSLSDRGVDEQFF
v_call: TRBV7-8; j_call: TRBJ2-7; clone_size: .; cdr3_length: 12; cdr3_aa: CASSQVYGEQYF
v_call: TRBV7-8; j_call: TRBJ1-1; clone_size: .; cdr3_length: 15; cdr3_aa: CASSLARTGRTEAFF
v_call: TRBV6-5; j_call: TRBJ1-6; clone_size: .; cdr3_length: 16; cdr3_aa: CASSWESYRSNSPLHF
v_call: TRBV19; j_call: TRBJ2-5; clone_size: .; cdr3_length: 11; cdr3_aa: CASNTRETQYF
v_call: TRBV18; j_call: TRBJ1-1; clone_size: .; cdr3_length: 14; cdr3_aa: CASSPQQGDTEAFF
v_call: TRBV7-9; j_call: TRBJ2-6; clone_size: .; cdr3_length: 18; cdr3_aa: CASSLSGLRASGANVLTF
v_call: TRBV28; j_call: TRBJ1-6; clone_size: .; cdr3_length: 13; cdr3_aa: CASRESYNSPLHF
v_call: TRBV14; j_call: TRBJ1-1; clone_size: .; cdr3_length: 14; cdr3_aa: CASSLTGPIIWAFF
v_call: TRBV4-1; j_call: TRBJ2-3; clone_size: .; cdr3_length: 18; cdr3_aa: CASSHLVAGARITDTQYF